The clone carrying this TCR beta chain was seen more than once but under ten times. This record belongs to a study of T cell changes during pregnancy in multiple sclerosis. The CDR3 loop spans 19 amino acids. The J segment lost 5 bases and the V segment lost 5 bases, leaving 14 bases of the junction unmatched. The germline CDR1 and CDR2 sequences are LNHDA and SQIVND (reference sequence). Produced via immunoSEQ multiplex PCR; TCRdb's table is partial and in-frame only. This sample has around 58,000 clones; 90% to 95% occur once, and the top ten carry about 0.88%. J is TRBJ2-1 and V is TRBV19, with 14 positions matching TRBD2. The sequences come from peripheral blood, collected before pregnancy. This receptor was obtained from a female donor with multiple sclerosis, enrolled in a pregnancy study. The CDR3 region is CASSEGLAGGPGGDNEQFF. CDR3 in DNA: TGTGCCAGTAGTGAAGGACTAGCGGGGGGCCCGGGGGGAGACAATGAGCAGTTCTTC.